This TCR beta chain was captured in a study of human versus mouse CDR3 diversity and MHC coevolution. Study context: immunoSEQ was reported to reach one in 200,000 T cells sensitivity. Study-level points and caveats: Most of the three human donors had the lowest clonal inequality. Over five MHC II alleles selected the human T cells. About 1.6 million TCR beta clonotypes were estimated for humans, the largest repertoire.

Assay used: immunoSEQ multiplex PCR; TCRdb lists only in-frame clones, some missing. In the table there are just under 60,000 clones, around 94% of which are singletons. Germline values: CDR1 MNHEY, CDR2 SVGAGI. This CDR3 has 15 residues. V was pared by 5 bases and J by 0 bases, with 11 bases between. About this clone itself: Its specificity is unknown.

The sequenced sample was naive CD4+ T cells from blood. Subset reported: CD45RO-negative CD62L-positive naive CD4 T cells. The TCR originated in a person in their sixties in good health. The rearrangement joins TRBV6-5 to TRBJ2-1; possibly TRBD1 for D (6 bases). CDR3 amino acids: CASSSDRPSYNEQFF. CDR3 sequence (DNA): TGTGCCAGCAGTAGCGACAGGCCCTCCTACAATGAGCAGTTCTTC.